The rows below give T cell receptor beta chains drawn from one sample of a study of response to subunit inactivated influenza vaccine. One entry per CDR3 protein, called by TCRdb with MiXCR from the RT-PCR reads. There are more than 700,000 distinct CDR3 sequences in the sample; approximately 21% occur only once, and 10% lies in the top ten. The sample consisted of PBMCs from blood, taken 5 days after vaccination. These TCRs come from a man aged 45-65 years who received an inactivated influenza vaccine. The CDR3 runs from the conserved cysteine through the conserved F or W. The D gene is left open where the match is weak. Size is omitted from some rows. Given values are once, few, many or a class for expanded clones.

abundance: .
j_gene: TRBJ2-2
d_gene: TRBD2
v_gene: TRBV4-2
CDR3nt: TGTGCCAGCAGCCAAGACCAAGCGGGGGGGGTCGGGGAGCTGTTTTTT
CDR3aa: CASSQDQAGGVGELFF

abundance: few
j_gene: TRBJ2-7
d_gene: .
v_gene: TRBV4-2
CDR3nt: TGTGCCAGCAGCCAAGATTCCTTTACCTACGAGCAGTACTTC
CDR3aa: CASSQDSFTYEQYF

abundance: few
j_gene: TRBJ1-1
d_gene: TRBD1
v_gene: TRBV20-1
CDR3nt: TGCAGTGCTAGAGTCCCGCAGGGGGAACAATGGGACACTGAAGCTTTCTTT
CDR3aa: CSARVPQGEQWDTEAFF

abundance: .
j_gene: TRBJ1-3
d_gene: .
v_gene: TRBV5-1
CDR3nt: TGCGCCAGCAGCTTGGCTAGGGTAACCCCTGGAAACACCATATATTTT
CDR3aa: CASSLARVTPGNTIYF

abundance: many
j_gene: TRBJ2-1
d_gene: .
v_gene: TRBV12-3/TRBV12-4
CDR3nt: TGTGCCAGCAGGCGAGGCACGGTAAGAGAGCAGTTCTTC
CDR3aa: CASRRGTVREQFF

abundance: few
j_gene: TRBJ2-2
d_gene: .
v_gene: TRBV29-1
CDR3nt: TGCAGCGTACTTACTAGTGGGGGCACCGGGGAGCTGTTTTTT
CDR3aa: CSVLTSGGTGELFF

abundance: many
j_gene: TRBJ1-3
d_gene: .
v_gene: TRBV20-1
CDR3nt: TGCAGTGCTAGAGGGGTTGGTGGAAACACCATATATTTT
CDR3aa: CSARGVGGNTIYF

abundance: .
j_gene: TRBJ2-5
d_gene: .
v_gene: TRBV7-2
CDR3nt: TGTGCCAGCAGCTTAGAACAGGGTCGTCCAGAGACCCAGTACTTC
CDR3aa: CASSLEQGRPETQYF

abundance: .
j_gene: TRBJ2-1
d_gene: .
v_gene: TRBV6-2/TRBV6-3
CDR3nt: TGTGCCAGCAGTTACAATTCTTTTGACGTTGGGGGCTCCTACAATGAGCAGTTCTTC
CDR3aa: CASSYNSFDVGGSYNEQFF

abundance: .
j_gene: TRBJ2-1
d_gene: .
v_gene: TRBV4-3
CDR3nt: TGCGCCAGCAGCCAAGCTTCCTATGATGAGCAGTTCTTC
CDR3aa: CASSQASYDEQFF

abundance: .
j_gene: TRBJ1-1
d_gene: TRBD1
v_gene: TRBV20-1
CDR3nt: TGCAGTGCCGGGGACAGAATGAACACTGAAGCTTTCTTT
CDR3aa: CSAGDRMNTEAFF

abundance: .
j_gene: TRBJ2-3
d_gene: TRBD2
v_gene: TRBV5-1
CDR3nt: TGCGCCAGCAGCTTGGGCACTAGCGGTTTCACAGATACGCAGTATTTT
CDR3aa: CASSLGTSGFTDTQYF

abundance: many
j_gene: TRBJ2-3
d_gene: .
v_gene: TRBV10-3
CDR3nt: TGTGCCATCAGTGACCGGAGTTCGGGCACAGATACGCAGTATTTT
CDR3aa: CAISDRSSGTDTQYF

abundance: .
j_gene: TRBJ2-7
d_gene: TRBD2
v_gene: TRBV11-2
CDR3nt: TGTGCCAGCAGCCAGGGGACAGGGTTGCTAGCGGGAGGGATTCCCTACGAGCAGTACTTC
CDR3aa: CASSQGTGLLAGGIPYEQYF

abundance: many
j_gene: TRBJ1-6
d_gene: TRBD1
v_gene: TRBV20-1
CDR3nt: TGCAGTGCAAAAGCCGGGACAGGAAATTCACCCCTCCACTTT
CDR3aa: CSAKAGTGNSPLHF

abundance: few
j_gene: TRBJ1-5
d_gene: TRBD1
v_gene: TRBV20-1
CDR3nt: TGCAGTGCTAGAGAGGGACAGGGGGATCAGCCCCAGCATTTT
CDR3aa: CSAREGQGDQPQHF

abundance: few
j_gene: TRBJ2-2
d_gene: TRBD1
v_gene: TRBV9
CDR3nt: TGTGCCAGCAGCGTAGGGGACAGGTCTCGCACCGGGGAGCTGTTTTTT
CDR3aa: CASSVGDRSRTGELFF

abundance: .
j_gene: TRBJ1-5
d_gene: .
v_gene: TRBV24-1
CDR3nt: TGTGCCACCAGTGAGGGGACACCCAGCGACCAGCCCCAGCATTTT
CDR3aa: CATSEGTPSDQPQHF

abundance: few
j_gene: TRBJ1-5
d_gene: .
v_gene: TRBV25-1
CDR3nt: TGTGCCAGCAGTGAATTCGGGTCAGGGGATCAGCCCCAGCATTTT
CDR3aa: CASSEFGSGDQPQHF

abundance: .
j_gene: TRBJ2-7
d_gene: .
v_gene: TRBV15
CDR3nt: TGTGCCACCAGCCTCTCAGCCCCCTACGAGCAGTACTTC
CDR3aa: CATSLSAPYEQYF

abundance: .
j_gene: TRBJ2-7
d_gene: .
v_gene: TRBV6-2/TRBV6-3
CDR3nt: TGTGCCAGCACCGCGGGTTTCACGTACGAGCAGTACTTC
CDR3aa: CASTAGFTYEQYF

abundance: few
j_gene: TRBJ2-1
d_gene: TRBD2
v_gene: TRBV3-1
CDR3nt: TGTGCCAGCAGCCAATCTAGCGGGAGAACCTACAATGAGCAGTTCTTC
CDR3aa: CASSQSSGRTYNEQFF

abundance: .
j_gene: TRBJ2-1
d_gene: .
v_gene: TRBV28
CDR3nt: TGTGCCAGCAGTTTGTTTAGGATTCGGACTAACGATGAGCAGTTCTTC
CDR3aa: CASSLFRIRTNDEQFF

abundance: .
j_gene: TRBJ2-2
d_gene: .
v_gene: TRBV7-8
CDR3nt: TGTGCCAGCAGCTTAGAACTAGTAGGCACCGGGGAGCTGTTTTTT
CDR3aa: CASSLELVGTGELFF

abundance: few
j_gene: TRBJ2-5
d_gene: .
v_gene: TRBV14
CDR3nt: TGTGCCAGCAGCCACTTGGGCAGGGACCAAGAGACCCAGTACTTC
CDR3aa: CASSHLGRDQETQYF

abundance: .
j_gene: TRBJ2-1
d_gene: .
v_gene: TRBV7-8
CDR3nt: TGTGCCAGCAGCCCCAGCAGGGGAGTCTCGTACAATGAGCAGTTCTTC
CDR3aa: CASSPSRGVSYNEQFF

abundance: few
j_gene: TRBJ2-7
d_gene: .
v_gene: TRBV7-9
CDR3nt: TGTGCCAGCAGCTTAAGAAGGGGGGACGAGCAGTACTTC
CDR3aa: CASSLRRGDEQYF